Listed below are T cell receptor beta chains from one sample, sequenced in a study of identical twins. Using its own MiXCR run on the 5' RACE reads, TCRdb lists one record per CDR3 protein. The data hold some 1,700,000 distinct CDR3 sequences, with under 35% observed a single time. Sequencing was carried out using cord blood. Source of these receptors: a newborn girl in good health. The CDR3 runs from the conserved cysteine through the conserved F or W. D genes are given only for firm matches. Rows give clone size only sometimes, using once, few, many, or a class for an expanded clone.

CASSEFGFRGGEQFF	TGTGCCAGCAGTGAATTCGGGTTCAGGGGTGGTGAGCAGTTCTTC	NA	NA	TRBV25-1	TRBJ2-1
CASSPPGGLNTEAFF	TGTGCCAGCTCACCACCGGGGGGCCTGAACACTGAAGCTTTCTTT	NA	NA	TRBV18	TRBJ1-1
CASSRGETYEQYF	TGTGCCAGCAGCCGGGGCGAAACCTACGAGCAGTACTTC	few	NA	TRBV3-1	TRBJ2-7
CASSQGTGPTEAFF	TGTGCCAGCAGCCAAGGGACAGGGCCCACTGAAGCTTTCTTT	NA	TRBD1	TRBV3-1	TRBJ1-1
CASSLLGRVKQYF	TGTGCCAGCAGTTTATTGGGACGGGTTAAGCAGTATTTT	few	NA	TRBV28	TRBJ2-3
CASSVVGWKGNEQFF	TGTGCCAGCAGCGTAGTGGGGTGGAAGGGCAATGAGCAGTTCTTC	NA	NA	TRBV9	TRBJ2-1
CSSSVEETQYF	TGTTCCAGCAGCGTCGAAGAGACCCAGTACTTC	NA	NA	TRBV7-9	TRBJ2-5
CASSPRRGTHTEAFF	TGTGCCAGCAGTCCTCGAAGGGGTACACACACTGAAGCTTTCTTT	NA	NA	TRBV27	TRBJ1-1
CASRSGGATNEKLFF	TGTGCCAGCAGATCGGGGGGGGCTACTAATGAAAAACTGTTTTTT	NA	NA	TRBV3-1	TRBJ1-4
CSASDLAGGPIDTQYF	TGCAGTGCTAGTGACCTAGCGGGAGGGCCGATAGATACGCAGTATTTT	NA	TRBD2	TRBV20-1	TRBJ2-3
CASSLSVAGDSTDTQYF	TGCGCCAGCAGCTTGTCGGTAGCGGGGGATAGCACAGATACGCAGTATTTT	NA	TRBD2	TRBV5-1	TRBJ2-3
CASSQDLSGGINTGELFF	TGTGCCAGCAGCCAAGACCTTAGCGGGGGGATTAACACCGGGGAGCTGTTTTTT	few	TRBD2	TRBV4-2	TRBJ2-2
CASSLLAPDTQYF	TGCGCCAGCAGCCTACTGGCCCCCGATACGCAGTATTTT	many	NA	TRBV7-2	TRBJ2-3
CSVEVMGNIQYF	TGCAGCGTTGAAGTAATGGGGAACATTCAGTACTTC	few	NA	TRBV29-1	TRBJ2-4
CASSSQGAIYEQYF	TGTGCCAGCAGTTCACAGGGGGCGATCTACGAGCAGTACTTC	many	TRBD1	TRBV27	TRBJ2-7
CRAMSLAGVVNEQFF	TGCAGGGCTATGTCTCTAGCGGGAGTTGTGAATGAGCAGTTCTTC	NA	TRBD2	TRBV20-1	TRBJ2-1
CSVGPTYRDGDTEAFF	TGCAGCGTTGGGCCAACGTACAGGGACGGGGACACTGAAGCTTTCTTT	NA	NA	TRBV29-1	TRBJ1-1
CSGALARYYEQYF	TGCAGTGGGGCACTAGCGCGGTACTACGAGCAGTACTTC	few	TRBD2	TRBV20-1	TRBJ2-7
CASSYQAAKNIQYF	TGTGCCAGCAGTTATCAGGCGGCCAAAAACATTCAGTACTTC	NA	NA	TRBV27	TRBJ2-4
CVDAPQGVVASVIEQYF	TGTGTCGATGCCCCCCAAGGGGTGGTAGCATCGGTTATCGAGCAGTACTTC	few	NA	TRBV6-1	TRBJ2-7
CSVEWTGEYQETQYF	TGCAGCGTTGAATGGACAGGGGAGTACCAAGAGACCCAGTACTTC	few	TRBD1	TRBV29-1	TRBJ2-5
CSVADSLHGCTF	TGCAGCGTCGCGGACAGTCTGCATGGCTGCACCTTC	NA	NA	TRBV29-1	TRBJ1-2
CASSSLPRAVYGYTF	TGTGCCAGCAGCTCACTACCAAGGGCAGTCTATGGCTACACCTTC	once	NA	TRBV7-9	TRBJ1-2
CASSLGPPGRGEAFF	TGCGCCAGCAGCTTGGGACCCCCGGGGCGGGGTGAAGCTTTCTTT	NA	NA	TRBV5-1	TRBJ1-1
CASTRDISIWGNQPQHF	TGTGCCAGCACCAGGGACATTTCTATATGGGGCAATCAGCCCCAGCATTTT	few	NA	TRBV2	TRBJ1-5
CASSVRGGHSGANVLTF	TGTGCCAGCAGCGTCAGGGGGGGCCACTCTGGGGCCAACGTCCTGACTTTC	NA	NA	TRBV11-2	TRBJ2-6
CASSLETGWSSYNSPLHF	TGTGCCAGCAGCTTGGAGACAGGTTGGAGCTCCTATAATTCACCCCTCCACTTT	few	NA	TRBV7-2	TRBJ1-6